The 2 T cell receptor beta chains below come from one sample, sequenced in a study of T cells in Graves' hyperthyroidism and ophthalmopathy. Amplification of TCR beta CDR3 regions was performed using RNA transcripts as template. The HTBI primer set was used in a first-round RT-PCR of the TCR CDR3. TCRdb reprocessed the multiplex PCR reads via MiXCR and lists one record per CDR3 protein. The profile shows more than 550,000 distinct CDR3 sequences, around 15% of them singletons. The material sequenced was blood. These receptor sequences come from a middle-aged man with Graves' hyperthyroidism.

This clonotype showed up many times. The rearrangement links TRBV11-2 to TRBJ2-1; 8 nucleotides match TRBD1. After removal of 1 base from V and 6 bases from J, the junction contained 8 bases not matched to a gene. Germline V gene sequence: CDR1 SGHAT, CDR2 FQNNGV. This CDR3 comprises 16 residues. Here the CDR3 DNA reads TGTGCCAGCAGCTTAGCAGGTCAGGGGGCCTTCAATGAGCAGTTCTTC. Its protein product is CASSLAGQGAFNEQFF.

The genes are TRBV20-1 and TRBJ1-6; D is ambiguous. The CDR3 is made up of 15 amino acids. Trimming left V 0 bases short and J 9 bases short, with 15 bases between. In germline, CDR1 is DFQATT, CDR2 SNEGSKA (reference sequence). The CDR3 protein is CSARDKTAVPSPLHF. The CDR3, as DNA: TGCAGTGCTAGAGATAAGACCGCCGTACCTTCACCCCTCCACTTT.